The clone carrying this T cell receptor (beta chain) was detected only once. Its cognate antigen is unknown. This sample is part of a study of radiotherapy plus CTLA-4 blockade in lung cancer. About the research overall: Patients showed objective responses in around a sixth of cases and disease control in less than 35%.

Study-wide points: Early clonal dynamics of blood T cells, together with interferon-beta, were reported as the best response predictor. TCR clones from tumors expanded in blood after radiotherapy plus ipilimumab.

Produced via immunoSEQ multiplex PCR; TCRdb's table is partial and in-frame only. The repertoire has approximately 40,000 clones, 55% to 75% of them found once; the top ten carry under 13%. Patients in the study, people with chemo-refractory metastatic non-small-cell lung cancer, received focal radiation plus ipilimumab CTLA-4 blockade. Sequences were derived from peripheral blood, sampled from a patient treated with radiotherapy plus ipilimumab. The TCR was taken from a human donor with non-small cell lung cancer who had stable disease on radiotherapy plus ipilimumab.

The CDR3 protein is CATTTGQGKYEQYF. In DNA form, the CDR3 reads TGTGCCACAACAACGGGACAGGGGAAATACGAGCAGTACTTC. This chain uses TRBV10-3 with TRBJ2-7; TRBD1 matches at 10 bases. J lost 4 bases, V lost 10 bases, and 10 bases had no gene match. The CDR3 loop spans 14 amino acids. The V gene's germline CDR1 is ENHRY and CDR2 SYGVKD.